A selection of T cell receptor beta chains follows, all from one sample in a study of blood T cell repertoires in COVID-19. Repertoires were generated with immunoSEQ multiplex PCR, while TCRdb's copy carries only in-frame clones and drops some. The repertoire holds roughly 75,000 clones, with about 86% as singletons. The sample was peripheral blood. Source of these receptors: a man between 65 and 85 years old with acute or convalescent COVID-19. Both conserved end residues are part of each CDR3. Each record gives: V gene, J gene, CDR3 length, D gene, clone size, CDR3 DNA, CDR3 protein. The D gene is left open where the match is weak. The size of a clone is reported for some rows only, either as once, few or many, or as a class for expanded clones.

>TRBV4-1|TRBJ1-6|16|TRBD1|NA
TGCGCCAGCAGCCAAGATTTCGCAGGGGGCGGTTCACCCCTCCACTTT
CASSQDFAGGGSPLHF
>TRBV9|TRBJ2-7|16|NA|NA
TGTGCCAGCAGCGTATCCGGGACACTTTCTACCTACGAGCAGTACTTC
CASSVSGTLSTYEQYF
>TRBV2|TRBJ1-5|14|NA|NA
TGTGCCAGCAGTGACGACGGCCACGGGCAGCCCCAGCATTTT
CASSDDGHGQPQHF
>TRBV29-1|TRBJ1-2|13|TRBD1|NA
TGCAGCGCTGGAGGTCAGGGGGCTGAGGGCTACACCTTC
CSAGGQGAEGYTF
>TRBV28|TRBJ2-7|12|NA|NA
TGTGCCAGCAGTACACAGTACTACGAGCAGTACTTC
CASSTQYYEQYF
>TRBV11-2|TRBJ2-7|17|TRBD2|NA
TGTGCCAGCACCGCAAGGGGGGGGACTAGCGGGAAGCACGAGCAGTACTTC
CASTARGGTSGKHEQYF
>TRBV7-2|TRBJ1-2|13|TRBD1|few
TGTGCCAGCACCATACAGGGGGACGGTGGCTACACCTTC
CASTIQGDGGYTF
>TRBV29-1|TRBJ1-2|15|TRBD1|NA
TGCAGCGACGCCCACCGGGACAGGGGATACTATGGCTACACCTTC
CSDAHRDRGYYGYTF
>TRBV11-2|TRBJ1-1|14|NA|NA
TGTGCCAGCAGCTTAGACGGGGGGACCACTGAAGCTTTCTTT
CASSLDGGTTEAFF
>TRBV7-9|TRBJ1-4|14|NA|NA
TGTGCCAGCATCGGGGGGGAAGGGAATGAAAAACTGTTTTTT
CASIGGEGNEKLFF
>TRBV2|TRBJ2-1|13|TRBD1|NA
TGTGCCAGCAGTTTACAGGGGTGGGATGAGCAGTTCTTC
CASSLQGWDEQFF
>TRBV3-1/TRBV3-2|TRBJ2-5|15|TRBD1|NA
TGTGCCAGCAGCCCCAGGGGGACAAGCCAAGAGACCCAGTACTTC
CASSPRGTSQETQYF
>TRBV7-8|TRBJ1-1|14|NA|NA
TGTGCCAGCAGCTTCCAGAGGGAGAACACTGAAGCTTTCTTT
CASSFQRENTEAFF
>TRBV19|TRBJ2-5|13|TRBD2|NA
TGTGCCAGTAGTGGTCTAGCGGTGGAGACCCAGTACTTC
CASSGLAVETQYF
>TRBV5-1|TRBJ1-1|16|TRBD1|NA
TGCGCCAGCAGAACTCGGGGGACAGCGATGAACACTGAAGCTTTCTTT
CASRTRGTAMNTEAFF
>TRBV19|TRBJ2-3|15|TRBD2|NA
TGTGCCAGTAGTACCAGCGGGATTGGCACAGATACGCAGTATTTT
CASSTSGIGTDTQYF
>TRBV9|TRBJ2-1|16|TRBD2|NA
TGTGCCAGCAGCGTAGCTGGACTAGCGGTCGTTAATGAGCAGTTCTTC
CASSVAGLAVVNEQFF
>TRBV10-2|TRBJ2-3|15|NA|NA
TGCGCCAGCAGTGACGTCAGCGGCAGCACAGATACGCAGTATTTT
CASSDVSGSTDTQYF
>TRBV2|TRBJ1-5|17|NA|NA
TGTGCCAGCACCTCAAATTGGGACTTTTATAGCAATCAGCCCCAGCATTTT
CASTSNWDFYSNQPQHF
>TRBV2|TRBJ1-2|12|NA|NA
TGTGCCAGCAGCCCCGAAACGGATGGCTACACCTTC
CASSPETDGYTF
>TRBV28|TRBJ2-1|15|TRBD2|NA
TGTGCCAGCAGTTTAATTAGCGGGAGCTACAATGAGCAGTTCTTC
CASSLISGSYNEQFF
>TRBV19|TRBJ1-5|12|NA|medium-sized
TGTGCCAGTAGTCTGAGAAATCAGCCCCAGCATTTT
CASSLRNQPQHF
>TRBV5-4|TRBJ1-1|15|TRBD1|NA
TGTGCCAGCAGCTTGATCAGGGGGGAAGGGACTGAAGCTTTCTTT
CASSLIRGEGTEAFF
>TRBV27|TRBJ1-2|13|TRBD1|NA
TGTGCCAGCAGTTTATCAGGGGGCGATGGCTACACCTTC
CASSLSGGDGYTF
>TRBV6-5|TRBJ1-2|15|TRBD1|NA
TGTGCCAGCAGTCCTGGGACAGGGGGAAACTATGGCTACACCTTC
CASSPGTGGNYGYTF
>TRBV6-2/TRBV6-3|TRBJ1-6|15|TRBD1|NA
TGTGCCAGCAGTTACACCGGGACAGGGAATTCACCCCTCCACTTT
CASSYTGTGNSPLHF
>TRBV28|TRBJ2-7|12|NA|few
TGTGCCAGCAGTTCAGCAGGTTACGAGCAGTACTTC
CASSSAGYEQYF
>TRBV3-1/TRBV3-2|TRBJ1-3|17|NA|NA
TGTGCCAGCACTCACCTAGTTTCCGGTCTCTCTGGAAACACCATATATTTT
CASTHLVSGLSGNTIYF
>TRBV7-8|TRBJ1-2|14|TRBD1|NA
TGTGCCAGCAGCTTAGCCCAGGGGGCTGGTGGCTACACCTTC
CASSLAQGAGGYTF
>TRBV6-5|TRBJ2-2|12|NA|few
TGTGCCAGCAGCCCGTTTGCCGGGGAGCTGTTTTTT
CASSPFAGELFF
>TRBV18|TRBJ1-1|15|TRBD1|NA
TGTGCCAGCTCACCACCGAGACAGGGGGGGCCTGAAGCTTTCTTT
CASSPPRQGGPEAFF
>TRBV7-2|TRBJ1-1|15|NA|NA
TGTGCCAGCAGCTTAATCCCCTACGGGAACACTGAAGCTTTCTTT
CASSLIPYGNTEAFF
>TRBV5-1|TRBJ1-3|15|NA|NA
TGCGCCAGCAGCTTACAGGGTTTGGCAGGAAACACCATATATTTT
CASSLQGLAGNTIYF
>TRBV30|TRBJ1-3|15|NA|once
TGTGCCTGGAGTCCAGGGGTTGGGAGTGGAAACACCATATATTTT
CAWSPGVGSGNTIYF
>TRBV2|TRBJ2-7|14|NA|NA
TGTGCCAGCAGTTACAGGGCCCTCTCCTACGAGCAGTACTTC
CASSYRALSYEQYF
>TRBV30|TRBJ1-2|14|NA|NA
TGTGCCTGGAGTGTAGAGAAGATCAACTATGGCTACACCTTC
CAWSVEKINYGYTF
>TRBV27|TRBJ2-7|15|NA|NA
TGTGCCAGCAGTCCCACAGGGGGAGGGACCTACGAGCAGTACTTC
CASSPTGGGTYEQYF
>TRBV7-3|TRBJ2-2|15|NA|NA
TGTGCCAGCAGCTCCGCCGCGGGTAACACCGGGGAGCTGTTTTTT
CASSSAAGNTGELFF
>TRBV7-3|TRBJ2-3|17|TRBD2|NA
TGTGCCAGCAGCCCGCGGGGACTAGCGGTCCCTCCAGATACGCAGTATTTT
CASSPRGLAVPPDTQYF
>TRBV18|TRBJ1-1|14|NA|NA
TGTGCCAGCTCACCACCGTCGGTGAACACTGAAGCTTTCTTT
CASSPPSVNTEAFF
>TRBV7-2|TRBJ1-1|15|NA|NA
TGTGCCAGCAGGAAACAACGGGACAAGAACACTGAAGCTTTCTTT
CASRKQRDKNTEAFF
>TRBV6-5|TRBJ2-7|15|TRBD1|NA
TGTGCCAGCAGAGTTGGGACAGGTTTCAACTACGAGCAGTACTTC
CASRVGTGFNYEQYF
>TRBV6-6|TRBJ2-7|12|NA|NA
TGTGCCAGCAGCCCACAGGGAGACGAGCAGTACTTC
CASSPQGDEQYF
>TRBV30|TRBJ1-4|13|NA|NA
TGTGCCTGGAGTTCCGACAGAAATGAAAAACTGTTTTTT
CAWSSDRNEKLFF
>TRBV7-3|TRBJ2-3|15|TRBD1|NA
TGTGCCAGCAGCTCAGCCGGACAGGGCACAAATACGCAGTATTTT
CASSSAGQGTNTQYF
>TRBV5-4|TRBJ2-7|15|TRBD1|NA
TGTGCCAGCAGCTTGGGCGACGTACAGGGGCTCGAGCAGTACTTC
CASSLGDVQGLEQYF
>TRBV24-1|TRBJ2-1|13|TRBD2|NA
TGTGCCACCGGGACTAAGTCCTACAATGAGCAGTTCTTC
CATGTKSYNEQFF
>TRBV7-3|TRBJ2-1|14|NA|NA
TGTGCCAGCAGCTTATCTCCAGGGCTGAATGAGCAGTTCTTC
CASSLSPGLNEQFF